A selection of T cell receptor beta chains follows, all from one sample in a study of blood T cell repertoires in COVID-19. Using immunoSEQ multiplex PCR, the repertoire was profiled, and TCRdb retains in-frame clones only, with some absent. The table lists approximately 240,000 clones, roughly 87% of them singletons. Sequenced input: PBMCs or T cells enriched from blood (not recorded which). The receptors derive from a woman aged 25 to 39 with acute COVID-19. Each CDR3 is given with its conserved first and last residue. The order of the fields is D gene, clone size, V gene, J gene, CDR3 protein, CDR3 DNA. A D gene is named only where the DNA matches it firmly. Clone size is given for some rows only: seen once, a few or many times, or a class if the clone is expanded.

D gene: -
clone size: -
V gene: TRBV5-8
J gene: TRBJ2-1
CDR3 protein: CASRRAGVNEQFF
CDR3 DNA: TGTGCCAGCCGGAGGGCCGGGGTGAATGAGCAGTTCTTC

D gene: TRBD2
clone size: -
V gene: TRBV18
J gene: TRBJ2-1
CDR3 protein: CASSPGLESYNEQFF
CDR3 DNA: TGTGCCAGCTCACCGGGACTAGAATCCTACAATGAGCAGTTCTTC

D gene: TRBD1
clone size: -
V gene: TRBV30
J gene: TRBJ1-1
CDR3 protein: CAWSQGAGTEAFF
CDR3 DNA: TGTGCCTGGTCCCAGGGGGCGGGAACTGAAGCTTTCTTT

D gene: TRBD2
clone size: -
V gene: TRBV13
J gene: TRBJ2-7
CDR3 protein: CASSSVGLARTSYEQYF
CDR3 DNA: TGTGCCAGCAGCTCCGTCGGACTAGCGCGAACCTCCTACGAGCAGTACTTC

D gene: -
clone size: -
V gene: TRBV10-3
J gene: TRBJ1-3
CDR3 protein: CAISGGNTIYF
CDR3 DNA: TGTGCCATCTCAGGGGGAAACACCATATATTTT

D gene: TRBD1
clone size: once
V gene: TRBV6-5
J gene: TRBJ2-7
CDR3 protein: CASGENRGATYEQYF
CDR3 DNA: TGTGCCAGCGGGGAGAACAGGGGCGCCACCTACGAGCAGTACTTC

D gene: TRBD1
clone size: once
V gene: TRBV5-1
J gene: TRBJ1-2
CDR3 protein: CASRATFSGTGPHFNYGYTF
CDR3 DNA: TGCGCCAGCAGAGCAACTTTCTCCGGGACAGGACCGCACTTTAACTATGGCTACACCTTC

D gene: -
clone size: -
V gene: TRBV20-1
J gene: TRBJ2-7
CDR3 protein: CSARGGGEQYF
CDR3 DNA: TGCAGTGCTAGAGGGGGAGGCGAGCAGTACTTC

D gene: TRBD2
clone size: once
V gene: TRBV2
J gene: TRBJ2-7
CDR3 protein: CASGLGQGLGLAGPSYEQYF
CDR3 DNA: TGTGCCAGCGGCCTCGGACAGGGGCTGGGACTAGCGGGACCCTCCTACGAGCAGTACTTC

D gene: -
clone size: -
V gene: TRBV6-5
J gene: TRBJ1-1
CDR3 protein: CASSPGPNTEAFF
CDR3 DNA: TGTGCCAGCAGTCCAGGGCCGAACACTGAAGCTTTCTTT

D gene: TRBD2
clone size: -
V gene: TRBV2
J gene: TRBJ2-7
CDR3 protein: CASSPSGLAGREQYF
CDR3 DNA: TGTGCCAGCAGTCCTTCAGGACTAGCGGGACGAGAGCAGTACTTC

D gene: -
clone size: -
V gene: TRBV19
J gene: TRBJ2-2
CDR3 protein: CASSISSNTGELFF
CDR3 DNA: TGTGCCAGTAGTATAAGCTCAAACACCGGGGAGCTGTTTTTT

D gene: TRBD1
clone size: few
V gene: TRBV25-1
J gene: TRBJ2-6
CDR3 protein: CASSDSGTGVVNVLTF
CDR3 DNA: TGTGCCAGCAGTGATTCGGGGACAGGGGTAGTCAACGTCCTGACTTTC

D gene: -
clone size: -
V gene: TRBV15
J gene: TRBJ2-2
CDR3 protein: CATREDSRANTGELFF
CDR3 DNA: TGTGCCACCAGAGAGGACTCTAGAGCGAACACCGGGGAGCTGTTTTTT

D gene: TRBD2
clone size: -
V gene: TRBV5-1
J gene: TRBJ2-3
CDR3 protein: CASSLPLAGGRTDTQYF
CDR3 DNA: TGCGCCAGCAGCTTACCACTAGCGGGGGGACGCACAGATACGCAGTATTTT

D gene: -
clone size: -
V gene: TRBV9
J gene: TRBJ1-6
CDR3 protein: CASSVGGFSNSPLHF
CDR3 DNA: TGTGCCAGCAGCGTAGGAGGTTTCAGTAATTCACCCCTCCACTTT

D gene: TRBD2
clone size: -
V gene: TRBV19
J gene: TRBJ2-7
CDR3 protein: CASSLGLAGVNEQYF
CDR3 DNA: TGTGCCAGTAGTTTGGGACTAGCGGGAGTCAACGAGCAGTACTTC

D gene: -
clone size: -
V gene: TRBV24-1
J gene: TRBJ2-5
CDR3 protein: CATSDDRTKTQYF
CDR3 DNA: TGTGCCACCAGTGATGACAGGACCAAGACCCAGTACTTC

D gene: TRBD2
clone size: once
V gene: TRBV4-1
J gene: TRBJ2-3
CDR3 protein: CASSRTAGGPPDTQYF
CDR3 DNA: TGCGCCAGCAGCCGAACAGCGGGGGGGCCCCCAGATACGCAGTATTTT

D gene: TRBD1
clone size: once
V gene: TRBV28
J gene: TRBJ1-3
CDR3 protein: CASSSGTGFGNTIYF
CDR3 DNA: TGTGCCAGCAGCTCCGGGACAGGGTTTGGAAACACCATATATTTT

D gene: -
clone size: -
V gene: TRBV18
J gene: TRBJ1-1
CDR3 protein: CASSPKGQLNTEAFF
CDR3 DNA: TGTGCCAGCTCACCAAAAGGACAGCTGAACACTGAAGCTTTCTTT

D gene: -
clone size: -
V gene: TRBV27
J gene: TRBJ1-3
CDR3 protein: CASTSREAGNTIYF
CDR3 DNA: TGTGCCAGCACCTCCAGGGAGGCTGGAAACACCATATATTTT

D gene: -
clone size: -
V gene: TRBV6-2/TRBV6-3
J gene: TRBJ2-7
CDR3 protein: CASSRAGYEQYF
CDR3 DNA: TGTGCCAGCAGTCGGGCGGGCTACGAGCAGTACTTC

D gene: -
clone size: -
V gene: TRBV14
J gene: TRBJ2-3
CDR3 protein: CASSLRGGATDTQYF
CDR3 DNA: TGTGCCAGCAGCCTGAGGGGGGGGGCCACAGATACGCAGTATTTT

D gene: -
clone size: -
V gene: TRBV6-5
J gene: TRBJ2-2
CDR3 protein: CASSTTTGLAGELFF
CDR3 DNA: TGTGCCAGCAGTACCACGACAGGACTCGCCGGGGAGCTGTTTTTT

D gene: TRBD1
clone size: -
V gene: TRBV10-3
J gene: TRBJ1-5
CDR3 protein: CAISSDRGNQPQHF
CDR3 DNA: TGTGCCATCAGCTCAGACAGGGGCAATCAGCCCCAGCATTTT

D gene: TRBD1
clone size: -
V gene: TRBV29-1
J gene: TRBJ1-6
CDR3 protein: CSATGQVKNSPLHF
CDR3 DNA: TGCAGCGCTACGGGACAGGTGAAAAATTCACCCCTCCACTTT

D gene: -
clone size: -
V gene: TRBV7-6
J gene: TRBJ2-2
CDR3 protein: CASSLAPAGFGELFF
CDR3 DNA: TGTGCCAGCAGCTTAGCGCCAGCAGGGTTCGGGGAGCTGTTTTTT